The clone carrying this T cell receptor (beta chain) was seen many times. Its antigen is not known. The source of the sample is a study of T cell repertoires in cytomegalovirus infection. On the study more broadly: In public TCR beta signatures, there were indications of both CMV infection and matching HLA type. Study outcomes and limitations: Of the TCR beta families, the public ones yielded a cumulative frequency that identified carriers of CMV plus the relevant HLA.

Per the germline V gene, CDR1 is SGHTA and CDR2 is FQGNSA. This CDR3 spans 14 amino acids. V was shortened by 5 bases and J by 3 bases, with 11 bases between the two germline ends. A single record per CDR3 protein comes from TCRdb applying MiXCR to the reads. The profile covers 100,000 to 150,000 distinct CDR3 sequences, with almost 9% appearing a single time and 10% taken by the ten largest. The receptor comes from a human donor in good health (CMV status not recorded). Some clones in this sample may be carry-over from other donors' samples. V gene TRBV7-2 combines with J gene TRBJ1-5; a possible D gene is TRBD1 (6 bases). The sample consisted of PBMCs. The CDR3 here is CASSAPGANQPQHF. The DNA of the CDR3 is TGTGCCAGCAGCGCCCCGGGGGCCAATCAGCCCCAGCATTTT.